This T cell receptor (beta chain) derives from a study of T cells in Graves' hyperthyroidism and ophthalmopathy. Study observations and caveats: Blood shared most expanded thyroid clonotypes above 0.001. The model predicted ophthalmopathy a median approximately 6 months before onset.

Many counts were recorded for this clonotype. Its antigen is unknown. TCR beta CDR3 region amplification was performed from RNA transcripts. In the first-round RT-PCR of the TCR CDR3, the HTBI primer set was used. One entry per CDR3 protein, called by TCRdb with MiXCR from the multiplex PCR reads. The table includes under 450,000 distinct CDR3 sequences, 15% to 18% detected once. Using more than 7.5 ml of fresh peripheral blood, PBMCs were prepared. The CDR3 sequence is 16 residues long. V was clipped by 0 bases and J by 7 bases, with 19 bases between them. Germline loops: CDR1 DFQATT, CDR2 SNEGSKA (reference sequence).

This rearrangement joins TRBV20-1 to TRBJ2-1, with D perhaps TRBD2 (5 bases). This clonotype was obtained from a woman between 18 and 29 years old with Graves' hyperthyroidism. The sample consisted of blood. The CDR3 DNA reads as TGCAGTGCTAGAGATGCTAGCCAGACGTTAGGGAATGAGCAGTTCTTC. Translating gives CSARDASQTLGNEQFF.